These T cell receptor beta chains were read from a single sample in a study of CD8+CD57+ T cells in acquired aplastic anemia. In TCRdb, the reads were re-called with MiXCR into one record per CDR3 protein. The sample has a few hundred thousand distinct CDR3 sequences, less than 85% seen once. The sample was sorted CD4+, CD8+, or CD8+CD57+ T cells (not recorded which) from PBMCs. The receptors come from a human donor with aplastic anemia. Both conserved end residues are part of each CDR3. The order of the fields is clone size, J gene, D gene, V gene, CDR3 DNA, CDR3 protein. D genes are given only for firm matches. Size is omitted from some rows. Given values are once, few, many or a class for expanded clones.

>-|TRBJ2-1|TRBD2|TRBV29-1
TGCAGCGTTAGAGGACTAGCGGCCGGTAGTGAGCAGTTCTTC
CSVRGLAAGSEQFF
>-|TRBJ2-3|-|TRBV15
TGCGGCACCAGGAGAGGCGACAGCCAAGATACGCAGTATTTT
CGTRRGDSQDTQYF
>-|TRBJ2-3|-|TRBV9
TGTGCCAGCAGCGCAGCGGGCGGCCCCTATAAGGCACATTTT
CASSAAGGPYKAHF
>few|TRBJ2-5|TRBD2|TRBV29-1
TGCAGCGTTGACGCTAGCGGGAGGGCCAGGGAGACCCAGTACTTC
CSVDASGRARETQYF
>few|TRBJ1-6|-|TRBV10-3
TGTGCCATCAGTGAACGTCAGTTAGGTGATTCACCCCTCCACTTT
CAISERQLGDSPLHF
>-|TRBJ2-3|-|TRBV7-8
TGTGCCAGCAGCTTAGAGGGAGACCCCAATACGCATTATTTT
CASSLEGDPNTHYF
>-|TRBJ1-2|-|TRBV7-2
TGTGCCAGCAGCCCAGTGGTGTCCTCTGAAGCTTCCTTC
CASSPVVSSEASF
>-|TRBJ2-5|-|TRBV24-1
TGTGCCACCAGTGATATACCGGGTTCTTTGGGAGAACAAGAGACCCAGTACTTC
CATSDIPGSLGEQETQYF
>-|TRBJ2-5|-|TRBV5-5
TGTGCCACCAGGTGCCCGCCAAAGGAGACCCAGTACTTC
CATRCPPKETQYF
>-|TRBJ1-2|-|TRBV9
TGTGCCAGCAGCCCAGGCAGGGGTTATGGCTACACCTTC
CASSPGRGYGYTF
>-|TRBJ2-2|-|TRBV7-2
TGTGCCAGCAGCTTCTTTCAACATGGCGCCGCGCAGTTGTTTTTT
CASSFFQHGAAQLFF
>-|TRBJ2-1|-|TRBV5-6
TGTGCCAGCAGCCCGAAGACGTTCTACAATGAGCAGTTCTTC
CASSPKTFYNEQFF
>-|TRBJ2-3|-|TRBV7-2
TGTGCCAGCAGCGTAGGGTCAGGCTCGCAGTATTTT
CASSVGSGSQYF
>-|TRBJ2-5|-|TRBV7-8
TGTGCCAGCAGCTGTGATCCAGACCGGACAGCCCTTTCCTTC
CASSCDPDRTALSF
>-|TRBJ2-3|-|TRBV7-4
TGTGCCAGCAGCGTAGCGGTTGCGCCCGATACGCAGTATTTT
CASSVAVAPDTQYF
>-|TRBJ1-2|-|TRBV9
TGTGCCAGCGGCCAAGCTCTGAACGTTCGGTACTTCTTC
CASGQALNVRYFF
>-|TRBJ2-2|TRBD2|TRBV9
TGTGCCAGCAGCGTGACTAGCGGGGGCACGTTCACCGGGGAGCTGTTTTTT
CASSVTSGGTFTGELFF
>-|TRBJ2-1|TRBD2|TRBV5-4
TGTGCCAGCAGCTTCGTACACCGCGGGGGGAGCGATGAGCAGTTCTTC
CASSFVHRGGSDEQFF
>-|TRBJ2-5|-|TRBV7-9
TGTGCCACACACAGGGCCAGCGAGCAACAGACCCAGTACTTC
CATHRASEQQTQYF
>-|TRBJ2-3|TRBD2|TRBV7-2
TGTGCCAGCAGCCTGACTAGCGGCCCCACAGATACGCAGTATTTT
CASSLTSGPTDTQYF
>-|TRBJ2-5|-|TRBV7-2
TGTGCCAGCAGCTTCGGGGTGGGCGAAAAGGCTAAGTACTTC
CASSFGVGEKAKYF
>-|TRBJ2-1|-|TRBV5-5
TGTGCCAGCAGCTCAATGGGGTGGGAGCAGTTCTTC
CASSSMGWEQFF
>-|TRBJ2-7|-|TRBV2
TGTGCCAGCGGTACCTTCGGCACATATACGCAGTATTTC
CASGTFGTYTQYF
>-|TRBJ2-7|TRBD2|TRBV9
TGTGCCAGCAGCGTAAAAAACGGGAGGGGGGATGAGCAGTACTTC
CASSVKNGRGDEQYF
>-|TRBJ1-1|-|TRBV7-8
TGTGCCAGCTCTAGAGGCCGGGGGGCTCGGAACACTGAAGCTTTCTTT
CASSRGRGARNTEAFF
>-|TRBJ1-2|TRBD1|TRBV2
TGTGCCAGCAGGACACGGGACAGGAAGTTTCAGGATACTGGCTACGCCTTC
CASRTRDRKFQDTGYAF
>-|TRBJ2-5|-|TRBV2
TGTGCCAGCAGCTTAGCTAGCGCGATGGACACCCAGTACTTC
CASSLASAMDTQYF
>few|TRBJ2-1|-|TRBV2
TGTGCCAGCGGGGACGGGGTTACAGGTACACAGTATTTC
CASGDGVTGTQYF
>-|TRBJ2-3|-|TRBV7-8
TGTGCCAGCAGCGGTCATCCAGCCGGTACTACACTTTCCCAGTATTTT
CASSGHPAGTTLSQYF
>-|TRBJ2-3|-|TRBV7-2
TGTGCCAGCAGCTGGAGCGTGGTAGACGAGCAGCATTTTTTT
CASSWSVVDEQHFF
>-|TRBJ2-7|TRBD1|TRBV10-2
TGCGCCAGCACCACGGACAGGGAGGAGGCCAGCAGCTACGAGCAGTACTTC
CASTTDREEASSYEQYF
>-|TRBJ1-1|-|TRBV7-2
-
CASSFAVGTEAFF
>-|TRBJ2-1|TRBD2|TRBV11-1
TGTGCCAGCAGCAGAGATAGGACGGGGGGGAATGAGCAGTTCTTC
CASSRDRTGGNEQFF
>-|TRBJ1-2|TRBD1|TRBV7-9
TGTGCCGGCAGCCAAAAGGACAGGGCACTCTATGGCTACACCTTC
CAGSQKDRALYGYTF
>-|TRBJ1-6|TRBD1|TRBV7-6
TGTGCCAGCAGCTCGGACAGGGGGATGAGTTCACCCCTCCACTTT
CASSSDRGMSSPLHF
>once|TRBJ1-1|-|TRBV11-3
TGTGCCAGCAGCTTAGATTTGACCAGGGAAGCTTTCTTT
CASSLDLTREAFF
>-|TRBJ2-6|-|TRBV7-6
TGTGCCAGCACCCTAGGCCGGGTCCCCTCTATGGCAAACGTCCTGACTTTC
CASTLGRVPSMANVLTF
>-|TRBJ2-1|-|TRBV24-1
TGTGCCACCAGTCGCGGAGGGTTCGAGCAGTTCTTC
CATSRGGFEQFF
>once|TRBJ2-1|TRBD2|TRBV5-4
TGTGCCAGCAGCGTTACTAGCGACTCCTACAATGAGCAGTTCTTC
CASSVTSDSYNEQFF
>-|TRBJ2-3|TRBD2|TRBV7-8
TGTGCCAGCAGCTTAGCGCGGGAGGGGAGCTATGACTATTTT
CASSLAREGSYDYF
>-|TRBJ1-2|-|TRBV5-4
TGTGCCAGCAGCTACGGAAGAAGGGATGATGGCTACACCTTC
CASSYGRRDDGYTF
>-|TRBJ2-3|TRBD1|TRBV15
TGTGCCACCAGCTCCGGACAGGGTCACGAGACGCAGTATTTT
CATSSGQGHETQYF
>-|TRBJ2-1|TRBD2|TRBV5-4
TGTGCCAGCAGCCAACGAGCGGGAGGTAATGAGCAGTTCTTC
CASSQRAGGNEQFF
>-|TRBJ2-6|TRBD2|TRBV5-4
TGTGCCAGCAGCTTTACTAGCGTCTCTGGGGCCAACGTCCTGACTTTC
CASSFTSVSGANVLTF
>-|TRBJ1-6|TRBD1|TRBV7-8
TGTGCCAGCAGCTTAGGGCGGACAGGGAGCTCCTATAATTCACCCCTCCACTTT
CASSLGRTGSSYNSPLHF
>-|TRBJ2-6|-|TRBV15
TGTGCCACCAGCAGAGATCAGGGGGGGGCCAACGTCCTGACTTTC
CATSRDQGGANVLTF
>-|TRBJ1-5|-|TRBV7-9
TGTGCCAGCAGCTCCGCAGATACGCAGTATTTGCCCCCACATTTT
CASSSADTQYLPPHF
>few|TRBJ2-1|-|TRBV9
TGTGCCAGCAGCGTAGAGGACTATCCCCTGGTGAACATCTTC
CASSVEDYPLVNIF
>-|TRBJ1-5|-|TRBV25-1
TGTGCCAGCAGTGCGTTGGACGGAATCCAGCCCCAGCATTTT
CASSALDGIQPQHF
>-|TRBJ2-5|-|TRBV7-9
TGTGCCAGCAGCACAGGCAGCGAGCAAGAGAACAGCTCATTC
CASSTGSEQENSSF
>-|TRBJ2-3|TRBD2|TRBV9
TGTGCCAGCAGCTTAGCGGGGATGCCCGATGCGCAGTATTTT
CASSLAGMPDAQYF
>few|TRBJ1-1|-|TRBV29-1
TGCAGCGCGGTACAGCGAATGAACACTGAAGCTTTCTTT
CSAVQRMNTEAFF